This TCR beta chain was identified during a study of HIV-infected patients and healthy controls. This CDR3 contains 13 residues. Per the germline V gene, CDR1 is LGHDT and CDR2 is YNNKEL (reference sequence). V gave up 5 bases and J gave up 5 bases, with 9 bases separating them. From the 5' RACE reads, TCRdb called clonotypes with MiXCR, one entry per CDR3 protein. The repertoire holds some 70,000 distinct CDR3 sequences, 15% to 20% seen once, with more than 1.3% in the top ten. This clonotype was seen ten or more times. The source of this sequence is a human donor in good health. The sequencing sample was made of CD4+ T cells from blood. The genes are TRBV3-1 and TRBJ2-2; no reliable D call. The CDR3 region is CASSEVRTGELFF. CDR3 nucleotide sequence: TGTGCCAGCAGCGAAGTGAGGACCGGGGAGCTGTTTTTT.